One T cell receptor beta chain is described in this entry. Per the original methods: Estimation of nucleated cell counts relied on the amplification of reference gene primers. TCRdb's table, derived via immunoSEQ multiplex PCR, lists solely in-frame clones and lacks some. That table furnishes V, J and clone size, whereas the DNA furnished D and trimming. The sample lists about 200,000 clones, about three quarters occurring once. The sample originates from a study of blood T cell repertoires in COVID-19. Study summary: The cDNA or gDNA used as material had been derived from T cells, B-cell-depleted T cells, or PBMCs.

This CDR3 is 14 amino acids long. The germline CDR1 and CDR2 sequences are LNHDA and SQIVND (reference sequence). Trimming pared 1 base from V and 7 bases from J, leaving 11 bases between. This sequence originates from a woman at least 80 years old with active or convalescent COVID-19. The chain recombines TRBV19 with TRBJ1-5; weak D call: TRBD1 (6 bases). The sequenced material came from peripheral blood. CDR3 in amino acids: CASSIGGGLQPQHF. DNA of the CDR3: TGTGCCAGTAGTATAGGAGGGGGTCTCCAGCCCCAGCATTTT.